Listed here is a single TCR beta chain. As for treatment: oral pan-JAK inhibitor, 5-10 mg twice daily. Germline values: CDR1 SGHTA, CDR2 FQGNSA. Deletions cut 4 bases from V and 0 bases from J, with 8 bases between. The CDR3 contains 14 residues. This specimen belongs to a study of CD8+ T cells in alopecia areata. Once RNA had been extracted, it was reverse transcribed into cDNA to act as the sequencing template. Some clones are missing from TCRdb's copy, which holds only in-frame ones; the method was immunoSEQ multiplex PCR. This table holds more than 200,000 clones, 64% found once. The receptor was isolated from a human donor with alopecia areata. Source: CD4+ T cells sorted from blood, taken at week 4, from a patient treated with tofacitinib. The chain has TRBV7-2 and TRBJ2-3; D possibly matches TRBD1 or TRBD2 (5 bases each). DNA of the CDR3: TGTGCCAGCAGCTCGGGACCTAGCACAGATACGCAGTATTTT. Its protein is CASSSGPSTDTQYF.